This TCR beta chain came from a study of T-cell reconstitution after alpha-beta-depleted transplantation in children. Study-wide results and caveats: Surviving recipient T cells and thymic progenitors accounted for the high day-60 TCRbeta diversity observed in some patients. Fresh T-cell production supplied most of the T-cell counts and diversity seen one year after transplant.

During its preparation, the TCRbeta library received unique molecular identifiers. TCRdb independently ran MiXCR on the PCR reads; one entry per CDR3 protein. The data contain approximately 500,000 distinct CDR3 sequences, 25% to 30% of them singletons. Deletions cut 3 bases from V and 5 bases from J, with 11 bases between. The CDR3 extends over 13 amino acids. Per germline, CDR1 DFQATT and CDR2 SNEGSKA (reference sequence). This clonotype has a handful of counts. Its antigen is undetermined. This sample comprised PBMCs, obtained before TCRalphabeta/CD19-depleted stem cell transplant. The V gene is TRBV20-1, the J gene TRBJ1-5, with D maybe TRBD1 (6 bases). The TCR originated in a boy younger than two with Wiskott-Aldrich syndrome, due to receive a stem cell transplant. The CDR3 nucleotides read TGCAGTGCTAGTAGGGGGGTGGATCAGCCCCAGCATTTT. This gives the protein CSASRGVDQPQHF.